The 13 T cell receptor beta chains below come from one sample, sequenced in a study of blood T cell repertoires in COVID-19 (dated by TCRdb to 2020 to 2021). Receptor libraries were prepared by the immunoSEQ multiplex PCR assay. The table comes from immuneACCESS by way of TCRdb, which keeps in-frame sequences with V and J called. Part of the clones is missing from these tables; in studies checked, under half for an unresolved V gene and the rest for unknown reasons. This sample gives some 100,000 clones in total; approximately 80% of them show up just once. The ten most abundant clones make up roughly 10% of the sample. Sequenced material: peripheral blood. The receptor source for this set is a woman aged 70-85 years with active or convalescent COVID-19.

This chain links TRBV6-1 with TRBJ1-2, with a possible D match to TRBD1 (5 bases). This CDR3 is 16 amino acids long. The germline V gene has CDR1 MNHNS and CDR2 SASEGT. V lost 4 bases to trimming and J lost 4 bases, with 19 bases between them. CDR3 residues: CASSAYQGTLIYGYTF. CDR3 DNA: TGTGCCAGCAGTGCCTATCAGGGAACACTAATCTATGGCTACACCTTC.

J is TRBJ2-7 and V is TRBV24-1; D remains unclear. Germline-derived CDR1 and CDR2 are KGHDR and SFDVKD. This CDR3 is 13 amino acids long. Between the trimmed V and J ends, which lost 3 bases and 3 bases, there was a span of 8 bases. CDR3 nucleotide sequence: TGTGCCACCAGTGATACCAGAAGCTACGAGCAGTACTTC. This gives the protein CATSDTRSYEQYF.

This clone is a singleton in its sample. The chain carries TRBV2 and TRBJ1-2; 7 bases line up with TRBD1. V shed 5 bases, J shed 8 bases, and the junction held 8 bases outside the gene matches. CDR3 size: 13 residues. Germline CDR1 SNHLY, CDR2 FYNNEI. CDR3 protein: CASSPRQGRGYTF. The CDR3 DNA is TGTGCCAGCAGTCCTCGACAGGGAAGAGGCTACACCTTC. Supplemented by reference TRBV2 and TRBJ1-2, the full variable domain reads EPEVTQTPSHQVTQMGQEVILRCVPISNHLYFYWYRQILGQKVEFLVSFYNNEISEKSEIFDDQFSVERPDGSNFTLKIRSTKLEDSAMYFCASSPRQGRGYTFGSGTRLTVV.

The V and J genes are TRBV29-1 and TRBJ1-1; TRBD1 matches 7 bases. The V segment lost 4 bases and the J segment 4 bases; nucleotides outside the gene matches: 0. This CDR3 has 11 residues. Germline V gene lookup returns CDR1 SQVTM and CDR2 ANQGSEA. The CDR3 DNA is TGCAGCGTTGGGACAGGCACTGAAGCTTTCTTT. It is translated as CSVGTGTEAFF.

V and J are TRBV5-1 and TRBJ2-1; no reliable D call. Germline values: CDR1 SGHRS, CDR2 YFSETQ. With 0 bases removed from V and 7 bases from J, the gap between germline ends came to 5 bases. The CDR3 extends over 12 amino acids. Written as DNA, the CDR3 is TGCGCCAGCAGCTTGGGGGCGAATGAGCAGTTCTTC. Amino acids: CASSLGANEQFF. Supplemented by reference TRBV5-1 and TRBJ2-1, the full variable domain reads KAGVTQTPRYLIKTRGQQVTLSCSPISGHRSVSWYQQTPGQGLQFLFEYFSETQRNKGNFPGRFSGRQFSNSRSEMNVSTLELGDSALYLCASSLGANEQFFGPGTRLTVL.

The CDR3 DNA reads as TGTGCCAGCAGCTTAGCCCCCCAGGTGTCTGGAAACACCATATATTTT. Translation: CASSLAPQVSGNTIYF. The chain couples TRBV7-2 to TRBJ1-3; D uncertain. V lost 0 bases, J lost 1 base, and 10 bases lay in between. The CDR3 runs 16 residues. Germline CDR1 reads SGHTA; CDR2 reads FQGNSA.

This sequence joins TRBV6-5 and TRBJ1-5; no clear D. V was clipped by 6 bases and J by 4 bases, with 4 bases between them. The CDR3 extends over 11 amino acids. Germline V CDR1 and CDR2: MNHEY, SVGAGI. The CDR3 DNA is TGTGCCAGCAGCCTTAATCAGCCCCAGCATTTT. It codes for CASSLNQPQHF.

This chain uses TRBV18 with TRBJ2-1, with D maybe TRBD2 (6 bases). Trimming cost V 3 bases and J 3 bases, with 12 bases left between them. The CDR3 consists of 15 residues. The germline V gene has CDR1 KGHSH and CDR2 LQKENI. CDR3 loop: CASSPGGDRYNEQFF. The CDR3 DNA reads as TGTGCCAGCTCACCGGGCGGGGACCGCTACAATGAGCAGTTCTTC.

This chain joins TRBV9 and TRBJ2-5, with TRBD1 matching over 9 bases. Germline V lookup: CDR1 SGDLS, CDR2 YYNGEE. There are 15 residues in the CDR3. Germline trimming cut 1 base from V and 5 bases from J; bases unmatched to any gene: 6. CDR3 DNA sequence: TGTGCCAGCAGCGTAAACAGGGGGCGCTGGGAGACCCAGTACTTC. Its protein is CASSVNRGRWETQYF.

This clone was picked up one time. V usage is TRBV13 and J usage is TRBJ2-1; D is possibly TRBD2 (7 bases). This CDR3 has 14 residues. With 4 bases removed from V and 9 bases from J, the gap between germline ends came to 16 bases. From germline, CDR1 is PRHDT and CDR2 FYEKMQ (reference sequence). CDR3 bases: TGTGCCAGCAGCTCCCCCGTGGGGGGGGCTGAGCAGTTCTTC. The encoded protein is CASSSPVGGAEQFF.

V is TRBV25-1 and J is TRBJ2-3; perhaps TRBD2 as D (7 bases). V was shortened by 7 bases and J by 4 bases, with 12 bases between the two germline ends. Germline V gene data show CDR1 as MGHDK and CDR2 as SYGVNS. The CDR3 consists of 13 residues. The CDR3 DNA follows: TGTGCCAGCACCCTAGGGGGGGCAGATACGCAGTATTTT. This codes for CASTLGGADTQYF. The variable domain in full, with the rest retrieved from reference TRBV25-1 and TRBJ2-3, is EADIYQTPRYLVIGTGKKITLECSQTMGHDKMYWYQQDPGMELHLIHYSYGVNSTEKGDLSSESTVSRIRTEHFPLTLESARPSHTSQYLCASTLGGADTQYFGPGTRLTVL.

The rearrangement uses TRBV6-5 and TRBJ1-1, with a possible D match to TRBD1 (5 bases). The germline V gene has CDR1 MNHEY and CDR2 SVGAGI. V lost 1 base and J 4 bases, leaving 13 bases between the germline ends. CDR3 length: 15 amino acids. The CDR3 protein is CASSYLGPGGTEAFF. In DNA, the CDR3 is TGTGCCAGCAGTTACTTGGGACCGGGGGGCACTGAAGCTTTCTTT.

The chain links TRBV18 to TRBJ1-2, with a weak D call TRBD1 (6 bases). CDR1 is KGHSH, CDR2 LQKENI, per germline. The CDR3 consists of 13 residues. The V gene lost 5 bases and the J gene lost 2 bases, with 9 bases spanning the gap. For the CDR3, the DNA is TGTGCCAGCTCAACGACAGGAAACTATGGCTACACCTTC. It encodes CASSTTGNYGYTF.